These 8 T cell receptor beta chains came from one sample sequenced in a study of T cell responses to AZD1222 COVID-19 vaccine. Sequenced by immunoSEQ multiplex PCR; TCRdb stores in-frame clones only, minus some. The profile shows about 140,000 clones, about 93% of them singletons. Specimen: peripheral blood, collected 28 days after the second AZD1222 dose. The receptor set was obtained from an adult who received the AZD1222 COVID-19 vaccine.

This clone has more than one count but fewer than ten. The CDR3 loop reads CASSLFGTPPNTGELFF. CDR3 sequence (DNA): TGTGCCAGCAGCTTGTTTGGGACTCCACCGAACACCGGGGAGCTGTTTTTT. The chain carries TRBV11-3 and TRBJ2-2, with a tentative D call TRBD2 (6 bases). Germline V gene data show CDR1 as SGHNT and CDR2 as YENEEA. This CDR3 has 17 amino acids. The V end lost 3 bases, the J end lost 0 bases, and 14 bases lay between the germline ends.

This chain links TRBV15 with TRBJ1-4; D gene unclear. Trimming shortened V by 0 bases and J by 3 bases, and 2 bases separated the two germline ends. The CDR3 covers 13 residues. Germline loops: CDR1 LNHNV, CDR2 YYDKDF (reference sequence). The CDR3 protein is CATSRDPNEKLFF. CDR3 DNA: TGTGCCACCAGCAGAGATCCTAATGAAAAACTGTTTTTT.

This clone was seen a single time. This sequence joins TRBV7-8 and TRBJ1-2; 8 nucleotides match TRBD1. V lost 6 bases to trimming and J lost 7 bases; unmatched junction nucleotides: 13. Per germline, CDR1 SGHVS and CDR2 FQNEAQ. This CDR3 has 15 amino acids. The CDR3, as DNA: TGTGCCAGCAGTACAGGGGGGGGCCTCAGCCGTGGCTACACCTTC. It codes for CASSTGGGLSRGYTF. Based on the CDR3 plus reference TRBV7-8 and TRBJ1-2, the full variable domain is GAGVSQSPRYKVAKRGQDVALRCDPISGHVSLFWYQQALGQGPEFLTYFQNEAQLDKSGLPSDRFFAERPEGSVSTLKIQRTQQEDSAVYLCASSTGGGLSRGYTFGSGTRLTVV.

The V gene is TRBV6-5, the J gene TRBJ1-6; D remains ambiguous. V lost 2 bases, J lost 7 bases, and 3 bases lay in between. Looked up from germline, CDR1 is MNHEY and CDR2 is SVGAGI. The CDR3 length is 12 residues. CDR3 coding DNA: TGTGCCAGCAGTTACCTGAATTCACCCCTCCACTTT. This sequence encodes CASSYLNSPLHF.

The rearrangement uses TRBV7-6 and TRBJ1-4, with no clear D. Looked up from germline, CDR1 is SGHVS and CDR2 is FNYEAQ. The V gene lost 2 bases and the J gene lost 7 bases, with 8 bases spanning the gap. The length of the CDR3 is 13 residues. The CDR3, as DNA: TGTGCCAGCAGCTTAATCCCGGGTGAAAAACTGTTTTTT. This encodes CASSLIPGEKLFF.

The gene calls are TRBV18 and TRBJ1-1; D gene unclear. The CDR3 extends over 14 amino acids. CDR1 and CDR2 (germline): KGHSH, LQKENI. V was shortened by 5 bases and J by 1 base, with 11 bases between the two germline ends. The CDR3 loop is CASSSLQTNTEAFF. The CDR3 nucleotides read TGTGCCAGCTCAAGCCTTCAGACGAACACTGAAGCTTTCTTT.

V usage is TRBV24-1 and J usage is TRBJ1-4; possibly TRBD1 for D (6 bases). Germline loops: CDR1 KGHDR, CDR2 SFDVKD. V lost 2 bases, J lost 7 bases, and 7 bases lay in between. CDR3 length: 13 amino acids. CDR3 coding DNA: TGTGCCACCAGTGATTGGGGGGCTGAAAAACTGTTTTTT. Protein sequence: CATSDWGAEKLFF.

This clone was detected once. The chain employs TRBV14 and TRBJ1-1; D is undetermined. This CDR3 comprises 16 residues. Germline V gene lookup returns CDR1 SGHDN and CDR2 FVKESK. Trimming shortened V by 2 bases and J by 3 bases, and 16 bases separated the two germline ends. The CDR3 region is CASSQTNYREYTEAFF. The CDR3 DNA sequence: TGTGCCAGCAGCCAAACCAATTACCGGGAGTACACTGAAGCTTTCTTT.